Below, one T cell receptor beta chain is given with its context. Its antigen is unknown. These data come from a study of T cell responses to AZD1222 COVID-19 vaccine. Study results and limitations: Regions 160-218 and 743-854 dominated among vaccine-associated CD4 TCRs spanning spike. There were mostly white British donors and more females than males, and clonal diversity was possibly underestimated. Vaccination with two AZD1222 doses was followed by a rise in Spike-specific TCR breadth and depth. It was only a handful of AZD1222 recipients who were seropositive at baseline.

V trimming: 7 bases; J trimming: 7 bases; junction bases outside the gene matches: 5. The CDR3 extends over 13 amino acids. Germline CDR1 and CDR2: SQVTM and ANQGSEA. The assay was immunoSEQ multiplex PCR, and TCRdb's table has in-frame clones only and misses some. The sample lists approximately 100,000 clones; more than 75% were seen once. This clonotype was sampled from an adult in good health. The chain couples TRBV29-1 to TRBJ1-4; 11 nucleotides align to TRBD1. Sequenced material: peripheral blood, taken on day 0 of AZD1222 vaccination. CDR3 loop: CSGIGTGGEKLFF. The CDR3 DNA reads TGCAGCGGGATCGGGACAGGGGGTGAAAAACTGTTTTTT.